This T cell receptor (beta chain) was recorded in a study of patients and donors after allogeneic stem cell transplantation. The CDR3 consists of 15 residues. Trimming at V came to 7 bases and at J to 4 bases, leaving 10 bases not matched to a gene. TCRdb independently ran MiXCR on the RT-PCR reads; one entry per CDR3 protein. The table has roughly 190,000 distinct CDR3 sequences, more than 35% seen once. The sequencing input was blood, either unsorted or a sorted T cell fraction (not recorded which). This clonotype originated in a human donor who was either an allogeneic HSCT recipient or a stem cell or donor lymphocyte infusion donor (not recorded which). It is not recorded whose cells these are; they may come from a transplant donor. The V and J genes are TRBV12-3 or TRBV12-4 and TRBJ1-5; 7 nucleotides agree with TRBD1. CDR3 coding DNA: TGTGCCAGCACCTCTATAGGGGGCGGGAATCAGCCCCAGCATTTT. Translating gives CASTSIGGGNQPQHF.